This T cell receptor beta chain stems from a study of identical twins. In TCRdb, the 5' RACE reads were re-called with MiXCR into one record per CDR3 protein. The data contain 450,000 or so distinct CDR3 sequences, 14% of them singletons. This CDR3 region has 13 residues. Trimming stripped 0 bases from V and 5 bases from J, with 7 bases between. The germline gives CDR1 ENHRY, CDR2 SYGVKD. The sample was also linked to a second study, of yellow fever vaccine responses in identical twins.

The TCR was taken from a woman under 30 in good health. This rearrangement joins TRBV10-3 to TRBJ2-5; D unclear. The sample taken for sequencing was CD4+ T cells sorted from blood. The CDR3 DNA sequence: TGTGCCATCAGTGAGTCCAAGGTCGAGACCCAGTACTTC. Protein: CAISESKVETQYF.